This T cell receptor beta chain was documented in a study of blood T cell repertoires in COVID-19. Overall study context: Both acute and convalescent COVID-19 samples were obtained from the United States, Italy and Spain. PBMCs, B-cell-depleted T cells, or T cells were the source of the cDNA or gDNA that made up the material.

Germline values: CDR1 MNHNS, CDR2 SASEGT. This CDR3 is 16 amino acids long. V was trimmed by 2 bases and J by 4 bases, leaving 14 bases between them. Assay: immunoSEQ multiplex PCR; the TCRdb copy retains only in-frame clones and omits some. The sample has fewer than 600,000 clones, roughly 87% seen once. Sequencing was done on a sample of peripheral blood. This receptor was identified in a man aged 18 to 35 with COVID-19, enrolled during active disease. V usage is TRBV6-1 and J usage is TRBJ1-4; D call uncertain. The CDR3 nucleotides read TGTGCCAGCAGTGAACGGCGGGCAGCCCATAATGAAAAACTGTTTTTT. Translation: CASSERRAAHNEKLFF.